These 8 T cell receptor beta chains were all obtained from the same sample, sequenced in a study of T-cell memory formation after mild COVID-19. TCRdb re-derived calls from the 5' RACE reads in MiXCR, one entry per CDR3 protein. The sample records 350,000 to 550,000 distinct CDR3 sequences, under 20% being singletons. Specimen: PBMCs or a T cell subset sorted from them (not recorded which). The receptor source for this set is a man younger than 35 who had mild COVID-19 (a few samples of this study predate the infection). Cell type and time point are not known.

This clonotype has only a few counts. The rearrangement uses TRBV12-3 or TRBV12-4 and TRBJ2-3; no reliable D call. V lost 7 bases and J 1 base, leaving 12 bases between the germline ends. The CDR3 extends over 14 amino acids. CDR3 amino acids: CASIPDTGTDTQYF. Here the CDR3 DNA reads TGTGCCAGCATTCCCGACACGGGCACAGATACGCAGTATTTT.

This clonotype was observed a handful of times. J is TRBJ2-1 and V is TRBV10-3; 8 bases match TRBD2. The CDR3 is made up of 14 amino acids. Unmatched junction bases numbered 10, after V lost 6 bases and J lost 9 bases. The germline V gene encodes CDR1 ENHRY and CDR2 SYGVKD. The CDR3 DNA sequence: TGTGCCATCAGGCGAGGCGGGGGGAGTAGTGAGCAGTTCTTC. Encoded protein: CAIRRGGGSSEQFF.

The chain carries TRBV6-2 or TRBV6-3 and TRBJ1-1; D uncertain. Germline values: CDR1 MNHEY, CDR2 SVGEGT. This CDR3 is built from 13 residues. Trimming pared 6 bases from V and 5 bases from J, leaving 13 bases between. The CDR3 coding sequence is TGTGCCAGCAGCCCAGTGGCGGTAACTGAAGCTTTCTTT. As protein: CASSPVAVTEAFF.

CDR3 DNA sequence: TGTGACAGCAGCCTCGGGGGGGAGCAGTACGTC. This sequence encodes CDSSLGGEQYV. J is TRBJ2-7 and V is TRBV7-9; 7 positions match TRBD2. From germline, CDR1 is SEHNR and CDR2 FQNEAQ (reference sequence). The CDR3 length is 11 residues.

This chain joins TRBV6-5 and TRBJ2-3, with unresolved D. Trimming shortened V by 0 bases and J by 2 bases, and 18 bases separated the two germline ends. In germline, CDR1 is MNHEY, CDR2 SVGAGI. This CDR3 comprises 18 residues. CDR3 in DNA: TGTGCCAGCAGTTACTCGAGCCCGGAAGGGTGGGCCACAGATACGCAGTATTTT. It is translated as CASSYSSPEGWATDTQYF.

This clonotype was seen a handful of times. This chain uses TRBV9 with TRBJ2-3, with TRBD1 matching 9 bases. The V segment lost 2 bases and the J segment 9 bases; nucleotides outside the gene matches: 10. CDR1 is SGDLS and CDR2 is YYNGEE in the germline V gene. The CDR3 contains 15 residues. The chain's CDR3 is CASSVGAPGTGTQYF. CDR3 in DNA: TGTGCCAGCAGCGTCGGGGCCCCCGGGACAGGGACGCAGTATTTT.

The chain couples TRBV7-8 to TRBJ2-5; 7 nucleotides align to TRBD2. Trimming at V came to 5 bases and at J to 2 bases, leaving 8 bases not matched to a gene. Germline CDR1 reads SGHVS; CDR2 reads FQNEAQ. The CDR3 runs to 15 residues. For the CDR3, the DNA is TGTGCCAGCAGCCCTAGGGAGGGCATACAAGAGACCCAGTACTTC. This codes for CASSPREGIQETQYF.

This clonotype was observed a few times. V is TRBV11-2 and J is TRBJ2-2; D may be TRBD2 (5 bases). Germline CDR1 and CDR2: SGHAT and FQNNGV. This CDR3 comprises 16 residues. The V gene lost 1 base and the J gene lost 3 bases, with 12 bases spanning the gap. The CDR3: CASSLGGLLYTGELFF. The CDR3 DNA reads TGTGCCAGCAGCTTAGGAGGGCTCCTTTACACCGGGGAGCTGTTTTTT.